Below are 9 T cell receptor beta chains sequenced from a single sample in a study of beta chain features in type 1 diabetes. Study-wide points: TCRB CDR3s were moderately but significantly shorter in Type 1 diabetes patients in all four CD4+ subsets.

No antigen has been identified for these receptors. The sequenced template was cDNA made from the entire isolated RNA. Assay: immunoSEQ multiplex PCR; the TCRdb copy retains only in-frame clones and omits some. Of roughly 730,000 clones detected, around 15% appear once; the ten largest clones hold 0.022%. Sequenced input: naive CD4+ T cells from blood. The receptors derive from a man between 18 and 29 years old with type 1 diabetes.

The chain joins TRBV7-9 to TRBJ1-5; 8 bases agree with TRBD1. Looked up from germline, CDR1 is SEHNR and CDR2 is FQNEAQ (reference sequence). The CDR3 spans 16 residues. J gave up 3 bases and V 4 bases, and 8 bases lay outside the gene matches. The CDR3 DNA reads TGTGCCAGCAGCTCTGGACAGGGACCAAACAATCAGCCCCAGCATTTT. Its translation: CASSSGQGPNNQPQHF.

The chain couples TRBV9 to TRBJ1-2; D uncertain. In germline, CDR1 is SGDLS, CDR2 YYNGEE. The CDR3 is made up of 12 amino acids. Between the trimmed V and J ends, which lost 5 bases and 2 bases, there was a span of 7 bases. CDR3 nucleotides: TGTGCCAGCAGAAGGGAGAACTATGGCTACACCTTC. Protein sequence: CASRRENYGYTF.

The chain employs TRBV6-5 and TRBJ2-7; perhaps TRBD2 as D (6 bases). V was cut by 9 bases and J by 4 bases, with 22 bases left in between. The CDR3 has 15 amino acids. Germline V gene lookup returns CDR1 MNHEY and CDR2 SVGAGI. As DNA, the CDR3 is TGTGCCAGTTCGGTAAAGGGCGGACTAACTTACGAGCAGTACTTC. This translates into CASSVKGGLTYEQYF.

The V call is TRBV5-4, the J call TRBJ1-1; perhaps TRBD1 as D (6 bases). V lost 3 bases and J 2 bases, leaving 14 bases between the germline ends. CDR1 is SGHNT and CDR2 is YYREEE in the germline V gene (reference sequence). The length of the CDR3 is 15 residues. The CDR3 reads CASSSPGQTNTEAFF. The CDR3 DNA follows: TGTGCCAGCAGCTCCCCAGGACAGACAAACACTGAAGCTTTCTTT.

In its sample, this clone was seen a few times. This chain joins TRBV30 and TRBJ2-2; D is uncertain. V was cut by 0 bases and J by 3 bases, with 11 bases left in between. Germline loops: CDR1 GTSNPN, CDR2 SVGIG (reference sequence). CDR3 length: 15 amino acids. In DNA, the CDR3 is TGTGCCTGGAGTGTACAAGCTCGGGACACCGGGGAGCTGTTTTTT. Protein sequence: CAWSVQARDTGELFF.

The V and J genes are TRBV6-6 and TRBJ1-2, with D possibly being TRBD1 (6 bases). Trimming took off 0 bases at V and 4 bases at J, with 9 bases between the two ends. The CDR3 is 14 amino acids. CDR1 is MNHNY, CDR2 SVGAGI, per germline (reference sequence). CDR3 DNA sequence: TGTGCCAGCAGTTACTCCGGGGGCAGCTATGGCTACACCTTC. Protein: CASSYSGGSYGYTF.

The chain couples TRBV5-1 to TRBJ2-5, with D maybe TRBD1 (5 bases). V lost 0 bases to trimming and J lost 5 bases, with 8 bases between them. The germline gives CDR1 SGHRS, CDR2 YFSETQ. The CDR3 loop spans 13 amino acids. CDR3 in amino acids: CASSLVTGETQYF. CDR3 nucleotides: TGCGCCAGCAGCTTGGTCACAGGCGAGACCCAGTACTTC.

J is TRBJ1-2 and V is TRBV19; tentatively, D is TRBD1 (5 bases). Germline loops: CDR1 LNHDA, CDR2 SQIVND (reference sequence). This CDR3 contains 14 residues. V lost 9 bases and J 1 base, leaving 15 bases between the germline ends. The CDR3 region is CASLLGGDNYGYTF. In DNA form, the CDR3 reads TGTGCCAGCCTCCTCGGAGGGGATAACTATGGCTACACCTTC. Filled out from reference TRBV19 and TRBJ1-2, the complete variable domain reads DGGITQSPKYLFRKEGQNVTLSCEQNLNHDAMYWYRQDPGQGLRLIYYSQIVNDFQKGDIAEGYSVSREKKESFPLTVTSAQKNPTAFYLCASLLGGDNYGYTFGSGTRLTVV.

This chain uses TRBV6-6 with TRBJ1-2, with no clear D. Germline CDR1 reads MNHNY; CDR2 reads SVGAGI (reference sequence). The V gene lost 6 bases and the J gene lost 2 bases, with 13 bases spanning the gap. The CDR3 has 14 residues. The DNA for the CDR3 is TGTGCCAGCAGACCTCCTGTGGCCAACTATGGCTACACCTTC. This encodes CASRPPVANYGYTF.